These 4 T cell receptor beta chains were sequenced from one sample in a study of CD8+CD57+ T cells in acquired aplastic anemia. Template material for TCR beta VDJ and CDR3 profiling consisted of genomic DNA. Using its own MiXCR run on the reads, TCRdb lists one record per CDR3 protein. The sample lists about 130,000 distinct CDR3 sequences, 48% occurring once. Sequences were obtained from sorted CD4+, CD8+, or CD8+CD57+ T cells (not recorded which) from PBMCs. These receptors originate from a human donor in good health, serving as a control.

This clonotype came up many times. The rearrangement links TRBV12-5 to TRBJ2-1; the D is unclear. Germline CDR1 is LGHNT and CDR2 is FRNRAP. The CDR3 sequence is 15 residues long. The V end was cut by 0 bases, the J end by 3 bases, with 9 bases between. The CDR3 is CASGLVRYSYNEQFF. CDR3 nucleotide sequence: TGTGCTAGTGGTTTGGTACGGTACAGCTACAATGAGCAGTTCTTC.

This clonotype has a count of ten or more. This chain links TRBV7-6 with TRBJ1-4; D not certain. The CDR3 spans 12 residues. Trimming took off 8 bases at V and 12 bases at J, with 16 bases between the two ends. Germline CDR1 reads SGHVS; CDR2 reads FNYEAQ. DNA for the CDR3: TGTGCCAGCTTCGGACCCGTTATAGAACTGTTTTTT. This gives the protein CASFGPVIELFF.

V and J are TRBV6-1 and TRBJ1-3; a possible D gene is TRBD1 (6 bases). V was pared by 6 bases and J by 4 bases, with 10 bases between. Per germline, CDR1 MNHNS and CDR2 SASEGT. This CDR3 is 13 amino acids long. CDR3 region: CASSTGFGNTIYF. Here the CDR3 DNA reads TGTGCCAGCAGCACAGGGTTCGGAAACACCATATATTTT.

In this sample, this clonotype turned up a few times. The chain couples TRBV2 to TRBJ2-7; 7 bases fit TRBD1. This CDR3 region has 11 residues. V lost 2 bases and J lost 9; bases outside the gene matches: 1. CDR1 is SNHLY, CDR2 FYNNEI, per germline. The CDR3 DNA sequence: TGTGCCAGCAGTGAACGGGACAGGCAGTACTTC. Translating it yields CASSERDRQYF.